This T cell receptor beta chain came from a study of T-cell reconstitution after alpha-beta-depleted transplantation in children. A TCRbeta library incorporating unique molecular identifiers was prepared. A single record per CDR3 protein comes from TCRdb applying MiXCR to the PCR reads. The sample lists some 290,000 distinct CDR3 sequences, 9.9% occurring once. Per germline, CDR1 SGHRS and CDR2 YFSETQ. The V and J ends lost 0 bases and 1 base respectively, with 7 bases between them. This CDR3 comprises 14 residues. This clonotype was seen repeatedly, ten times or more. The receptor was derived from a human donor who donated a stem cell graft to a child with SCID. The chain is built from TRBV5-1 and TRBJ2-5, with D hard to call. Here the sequenced sample was PBMCs from the stem cell graft donor, taken from the stem cell graft. CDR3 amino acids: CASSLGGLQETQYF. DNA for the CDR3: TGCGCCAGCAGCTTGGGAGGTCTCCAAGAGACCCAGTACTTC.